The table lists the clone carrying this T cell receptor beta chain with a few counts. The antigen remains undetermined. Brentuximab vedotin exposure varied, and every patient relapsed after autologous stem cell transplantation. Best responses included complete response and partial response; otherwise, the best response was progressive disease. This entry is derived from a study of PD-1 blockade in classical Hodgkin lymphoma. The study, taken as a whole, reports: By cycle point C4D1, TCR diversity had risen significantly in CD4+ cells (but not CD8+ cells).

Using immunoSEQ multiplex PCR, the repertoire was profiled, and TCRdb retains in-frame clones only, with some absent. Here the sample spans about 9,900 clones, approximately 90% being singletons. Sequences were derived from peripheral blood mononuclear cells (PBMCs), sampled at baseline. The receptor's source is a human donor with classical Hodgkin lymphoma.

CDR3 in amino acids: CASSSTQTNLYSGNTIYF. The CDR3 DNA sequence: TGTGCCAGTAGTTCCACCCAAACAAACCTCTACTCTGGAAACACCATATATTTT. The rearrangement links TRBV19 to TRBJ1-3; no clear D. The CDR3 loop spans 18 amino acids. V dropped 5 bases and J dropped 0 bases, with 20 bases sitting between them. Germline loops: CDR1 LNHDA, CDR2 SQIVND (reference sequence).